This T cell receptor (beta chain) was sequenced in a study of control samples from healthy donors and cancer patients. Assay used: immunoSEQ multiplex PCR; TCRdb lists only in-frame clones, some missing. The sample has tens of thousands of clones, roughly 87% seen once. V was trimmed by 6 bases and J by 4 bases, leaving 19 bases between them. The CDR3 consists of 16 residues. The germline CDR1 and CDR2 sequences are LNHDA and SQIVND (reference sequence). Sequences were obtained from blood. The chain carries TRBV19 and TRBJ1-3, with TRBD1 as a possible D gene (6 bases). The sequence was collected from a woman aged 45 to 65 in good health. CDR3 in amino acids: CASSSPGALLGNTIYF. In DNA form, the CDR3 reads TGTGCCAGTAGCTCCCCAGGGGCACTACTCGGAAACACCATATATTTT.